Reported below is one T cell receptor (beta chain). The germline V gene has CDR1 KGHSH and CDR2 LQKENI. The CDR3 totals 16 residues. The trim removed 0 bases at V and 7 bases at J, leaving 12 bases unmatched. TCRdb re-called the RT-PCR reads through MiXCR, storing one row per CDR3 protein. The sample contains approximately 720,000 distinct CDR3 sequences, approximately 15% of which appear only once. The sequencing input was memory CD4+ T cells from blood. This rearrangement joins TRBV18 to TRBJ2-7; 7 bases agree with TRBD1. This clonotype was sampled from a female donor in good health, serving as a healthy control. CDR3 protein: CASSPPGQLNYNEQYF. CDR3 bases: TGTGCCAGCTCACCACCGGGACAGTTAAACTACAATGAGCAGTACTTC. The full variable domain, with the rest looked up from reference TRBV18 and TRBJ2-7, is NAGVMQNPRHLVRRRGQEARLRCSPMKGHSHVYWYRQLPEEGLKFMVYLQKENIIDESGMPKERFSAEFPKEGPSILRIQQVVRGDSAAYFCASSPPGQLNYNEQYFGPGTRLTVT.